This T cell receptor (beta chain) was sequenced during a study of molecular identifiers for immune sequencing clone quantification. TCRdb reprocessed the PCR reads via MiXCR and lists one record per CDR3 protein. The sample includes some 320,000 distinct CDR3 sequences, roughly 24% of them seen just once. This CDR3 contains 15 residues. The germline V gene encodes CDR1 LGHNA and CDR2 YSLEER. V gave up 3 bases and J gave up 1 base; unmatched junction bases: 4. This receptor was identified in a human donor in good health. Some libraries in this study had Jurkat cell RNA spiked in. The gene calls are TRBV4-3 and TRBJ2-7, with 9 bases fitting TRBD1. The sequencing sample was made of naive CD8+ T cells from blood, with Jurkat cell RNA spiked in. The subset: FACS-sorted CD8+CD4-CCR7+CD45RA+ naive T cells. The CDR3 loop is CASSQGQGLSYEQYF. CDR3 bases: TGCGCCAGCAGCCAGGGACAGGGCCTTTCCTACGAGCAGTACTTC.